This record covers a single T cell receptor beta chain. Its antigen has not been determined. Base-call qualities are not available, and no considerably larger clone is one nucleotide away. These data come from a study of shared clonotypes between healthy human individuals (dated by TCRdb to the early 2020s). With regard to the full study: A few men and a couple of women, aged 18 to 49 years, made up the cohort. Per donor, three plates each were used for CD4 naive and CD4 memory, two for CD8 naive, and one for CD8 memory. The study deeply sequenced blood TCR repertoires of five healthy adults to estimate repertoire size and the extent of clonotype sharing between individuals. Libraries were prepared and TCR repertoires were sequenced by different laboratories using diverse techniques, in order to increase sequencing depth and limit assay-specific biases. Between about 0.8 and 9 billion PBMCs per donor were obtained by leukapheresis.

Using the deep immunoSEQ assay, TCR CDR3 regions were amplified from genomic DNA by multiplex PCR. For each cell subset, the extracted genomic DNA was distributed evenly across all wells of several immunoSEQ 96-well plates, and each plate served as one replicate. For sorted subsets, each replicate PCR was loaded with approximately 190 ng genomic DNA, equivalent to approximately 33,000 T cell genomes. The purified libraries were quantified using a Qubit 3.0 fluorometer, sized with a Bioanalyzer 2100, and then quantified again using the KAPA Library Quantification kit. A separate single-read 150-cycle Illumina NextSeq 550 flow cell was used to sequence each immunoSEQ 96-well plate. The authors processed their data as follows. Because the immunoSEQ output included only junctional sequences and no quality scores, the filtering could not be the same as the filtering used for full-length reads. Sequences were annotated with PyIR, a Python wrapper for IgBLAST v1.9, using IMGT germline references to assign V/J genes and CDR3. Reads were filtered out if the reads had weak V/J assignments (E-value above 1e-6), no CDR3, stop codons, out-of-frame junctions, or ambiguous translated residues. A V3J clonotype was defined by an identical inferred V gene, J gene, and CDR3 amino acid sequence. Percentage overlap between repertoires was computed as shared unique clonotypes divided by the size of the smaller repertoire. Richness of each repertoire was evaluated using RTK rarefaction, the Chao1 estimator, and Recon v2.1 estimates of unobserved clonotypes. Generation probabilities for all TCRbeta clonotypes obtained by the gDNA method from a few donors were computed using OLGA. TCRdb re-hosts the immuneACCESS table, in-frame sequences only. Its copies lack some clones; in the studies checked, an unresolved V gene accounts for under half of them, and the cause for the rest is not known. V, J and clone size are those of that table, while D and trimming were read from the DNA. The sample table contains 1,500,000 or so clones; only one count was recorded for roughly 97% of them. About 1% of the sample rests with the top ten.

The donors were healthy, HIV-negative adults with no recently reported acute infections or vaccinations. Every donor was a Caucasian adult living in Nashville, Tennessee, USA. Magnetic negative selection was used to enrich CD4+ T cells, after which naive cells were positively selected on CD45RA and the negative fraction became the memory subset. Blood was obtained by leukapheresis, after which PBMCs were separated by Ficoll-Histopaque density gradient centrifugation and cryopreserved in liquid nitrogen vapor phase. Purity and quantity of every magnetically sorted T cell population were checked by analytical flow cytometry. Genomic DNA was isolated from every sorted fraction and measured by UV absorbance on a Nanodrop 2000c. What the authors observed across the whole study: Pairwise subsampling led to the expectation that sequencing depth would affect the degree of clonotype sharing among donors. Rarefaction of sorted-subset datasets indicated incomplete sequencing despite the large sequencing depth. Naive subsets generally had larger estimated clonotype richness than memory subsets did. Sampling was restricted to blood, and TCR repertoires in tissue are likely to differ from TCR repertoires in blood. Compared with non-shared clonotypes, clonotypes shared by all four sorted-subset donors had higher generation probabilities. The genetic and exposure-history diversity represented was limited by the small number of donors. Across a handful of donors, around 5% of naive CD4, over 3% of naive CD8, under 2.5% of memory CD4, and 0.3% to 0.45% of memory CD8 clonotypes were shared.

V and J lose 4 bases and 8 bases, and a span of 14 bases separates them. The germline V gene sets CDR1 to KGHSH and CDR2 to LQKENI. Including cysteine and phenylalanine, the CDR3 has 13 amino acids. This entry keeps only the CDR3 DNA: 39 bases, framed from base 1. The sequenced material came from naive CD4+ T cells sorted from blood. Sample cell subset or site, as interpreted from the label and publication: CD45RA+ positively selected. The chain links TRBV18 with TRBJ1-1; the D gene lacks a confident call. This sequence originates from a young man in good health. The encoded CDR3 is CASSLAIGIEAFF. The DNA is as follows: TGTGCCAGCTCACTTGCTATTGGGATAGAAGCTTTCTTT.